This T cell receptor beta chain appears in the sequencing data of a study of shared clonotypes between healthy human individuals (dated by TCRdb to 2019 to 2021). Background on the whole study: A few men and two women, aged 18 to 49 years, made up the cohort. Blood TCR repertoires of four to six healthy adults were deeply sequenced to estimate repertoire size and the extent of clonotype sharing between individuals. For each donor, CD4 naive and CD4 memory were each run on three plates, CD8 naive on two plates, and CD8 memory on one plate. Each donor's leukapheresis produced roughly between roughly 0.85 and 10 billion PBMCs. Different laboratories and diverse techniques were used to prepare libraries and sequence TCR repertoires, to increase sequencing depth and limit assay-specific biases. Overall results and qualifications from the work: Because the study included a small number of donors, the genetic and exposure-history diversity represented was limited. Based on pairwise subsampling, the degree of clonotype sharing among donors was expected to be affected by sequencing depth. Naive subsets generally had larger estimated clonotype richness than memory subsets did. Rarefaction of sorted-subset datasets indicated incomplete sequencing despite the large sequencing depth. Sampling was restricted to blood, and TCR repertoires in tissues likely differ from the TCR repertoires found in blood. Compared with non-shared clonotypes, the clonotypes found in all four sorted-subset donors had higher generation probabilities. Approximately 4.8% of naive CD4, more than 3% of naive CD8, approximately 2.2% of memory CD4, and 0.4% of memory CD8 clonotypes were shared across several donors.

CDR1 and CDR2, looked up from the germline V gene (reference sequence), are SGHKS and YYEKEE. The germline V end is reduced by 6 bases and the J end by 3 bases; junction bases left unmatched: 6. The CDR3 spans 15 residues, from the cysteine through the phenylalanine. Only CDR3 DNA remains: 45 bases, in frame from the first base. Points on this clone: The specificity of this receptor is unknown. Base qualities are not recorded, but no much larger clone differs from it by a single base.

TCR CDR3 regions were amplified from genomic DNA by multiplex PCR using the deep immunoSEQ assay. Extracted genomic DNA from each cell subset was distributed evenly across all wells of several immunoSEQ 96-well plates, and each plate was treated as a replicate. Each replicate PCR for sorted subsets received about 220 ng genomic DNA, equal to about 30,000 T cell genomes. Purified libraries were quantified with a Qubit 3.0 fluorometer, sized on a Bioanalyzer 2100, and re-quantified with the KAPA Library Quantification kit. A separate single-read 150-cycle Illumina NextSeq 550 flow cell was used to sequence each immunoSEQ 96-well plate. In the source study's methods: The immunoSEQ output contained only junctional sequences without quality scores, so filtering could not match that applied to full-length reads. To assign V/J genes and CDR3, sequences were annotated against IMGT germline references using PyIR, a Python wrapper for IgBLAST v1.9. Reads were removed for weak V/J assignments (E-value above 1e-6), missing CDR3, stop codons, out-of-frame junctions, or ambiguous translated residues. V3J clonotypes were defined as sequences sharing the same inferred V gene, J gene, and CDR3 amino acid sequence. Percentage overlap between repertoires was calculated by dividing the number of shared unique clonotypes by the size of the smaller repertoire. Repertoire richness was assessed with RTK rarefaction, the Chao1 estimator, and Recon v2.1 estimates of unobserved clonotypes. OLGA was used to compute generation probabilities for all TCRbeta clonotypes that the gDNA method yielded from a few donors. Not all clones reach the TCRdb copy of this immuneACCESS table, which keeps in-frame sequences only. Checked studies attribute under half of the gap to unresolved V genes and leave the rest unexplained. The V and J calls and clone size are taken from that table; D and trimming were inferred from the DNA. A total of about 1.1 million clones appear in this sample, around three quarters of them only once. Clones ranked in the top ten supply under 0.6% of the sample.

The donors were healthy, HIV-negative adults who had no recently reported acute infections or vaccinations. All donors were Caucasian adults living in Nashville, Tennessee, USA. CD4+ T cells were enriched by magnetic negative selection, after which naive cells were positively selected on CD45RA and the negative fraction was taken as the memory subset. Blood was collected by leukapheresis, and PBMCs were isolated by Ficoll-Histopaque density gradient centrifugation and then cryopreserved in liquid nitrogen vapor phase. Analytical flow cytometry was used to check the purity and quantity of every magnetically sorted T cell population. Genomic DNA was isolated from each sorted fraction and quantified by UV absorbance on a Nanodrop 2000c.

The sequence was collected from a man between 18 and 35 years old in good health. Some clones in this sample may be carry-over from other donors' samples. Material for sequencing was memory CD4+ T cells from PBMCs. The sample's cell subset or site, from its label and the paper: CD45RA-negative fraction. The chain was built from TRBV5-5 and TRBJ2-2, with TRBD1 matching 9 junction bases. This receptor carries the CDR3 CASTTRTGDTGELFF. Here is the DNA: TGTGCCAGCACTACCCGGACAGGGGACACCGGGGAGCTGTTTTTT.